Presented here are 29 T cell receptor beta chains from one specimen sequenced in a study of blood T cell repertoires in COVID-19. The table came from immunoSEQ multiplex PCR; TCRdb's copy has only in-frame clones and leaves some out. This sample has 120,000 or so clones; around four fifths occur once, and the top ten carry around 15%. The sequencing sample was made of peripheral blood. The receptors stem from a man between 60 and 70 years old with active or convalescent COVID-19.

V and J are TRBV6-5 and TRBJ1-5; TRBD1 matches at 7 bases. Trimming took 8 bases from V and 3 from J; bases not matched to a gene: 7. CDR1 and CDR2 from the germline V gene are MNHEY and SVGAGI. The CDR3 runs to 14 residues. The CDR3 spells CASSQGVLNQPQHF. As DNA, the CDR3 is TGTGCCAGCTCCCAGGGGGTCCTCAATCAGCCCCAGCATTTT.

The chain couples TRBV10-3 to TRBJ1-3; TRBD1 aligns across 8 bases. The V and J ends lost 7 bases and 4 bases, in that order; junction bases with no gene match: 3. This CDR3 contains 13 residues. The V gene's germline CDR1 is ENHRY and CDR2 SYGVKD. Here the CDR3 DNA reads TGTGCCATCACGACAGGGGAGGGAAACACCATATATTTT. Protein sequence: CAITTGEGNTIYF.

This chain joins TRBV5-8 and TRBJ2-7; the D gene is possibly TRBD2 (6 bases). The V gene lost 4 bases and the J gene lost 2 bases, with 7 bases spanning the gap. The V gene's germline CDR1 is SGHTS and CDR2 YDEGEE. The CDR3 extends over 12 amino acids. CDR3 sequence (DNA): TGTGCCAGCAGCGGGACTCCCTACGAGCAGTACTTC. Its translation: CASSGTPYEQYF.

The V call is TRBV29-1, the J call TRBJ2-7; weak D call: TRBD1 (5 bases). CDR3 length: 12 amino acids. V was trimmed by 3 bases and J by 7 bases, leaving 13 bases between them. Germline CDR1 SQVTM, CDR2 ANQGSEA. In DNA, the CDR3 is TGCAGCGTTGATTGGGGCAGGAGTGAGCAGTACTTC. Translating it yields CSVDWGRSEQYF.

Written as DNA, the CDR3 is TGTGCCAGCAGCCAAGATCGAGGGTTTGACACTGAAGCTTTCTTT. Encoded protein: CASSQDRGFDTEAFF. V gene TRBV14 combines with J gene TRBJ1-1; D not resolved. V lost 0 bases and J lost 3, with 11 bases in between. The length of the CDR3 is 15 residues. Germline CDR1 SGHDN, CDR2 FVKESK.

The rearrangement joins TRBV10-3 to TRBJ1-5, with unresolved D. The germline V gene has CDR1 ENHRY and CDR2 SYGVKD. V was shortened by 3 bases and J by 2 bases, with 11 bases between the two germline ends. The CDR3 is made up of 15 amino acids. This CDR3 is CAISEGGGRNQPQHF. CDR3 coding DNA: TGTGCCATCAGTGAAGGCGGAGGCCGCAATCAGCCCCAGCATTTT.

This sequence joins TRBV3-1 (or the pseudogene TRBV3-2) and TRBJ1-2, with D unresolved. The CDR3 sequence is 14 residues long. V was cut by 1 base and J by 0 bases, with 6 bases left in between. Germline CDR1 is LGHDT and CDR2 is YNNKEL (reference sequence). CDR3 residues: CASSQATSNYGYTF. The CDR3 DNA is TGTGCCAGCAGCCAAGCGACATCTAACTATGGCTACACCTTC.

This clone has only one observation. V gene TRBV5-4 combines with J gene TRBJ2-4, with D unclear. Germline V lookup: CDR1 SGHNT, CDR2 YYREEE (reference sequence). The V and J ends lost 3 bases and 0 bases respectively, with 16 bases between them. The length of the CDR3 is 17 residues. CDR3 loop: CASSSRLSDLAKNIQYF. CDR3 coding DNA: TGTGCCAGCAGCTCGCGTTTGTCTGATTTAGCCAAAAACATTCAGTACTTC.

This clone was counted only a few times. The chain recombines TRBV4-2 with TRBJ1-5, with D maybe TRBD1 (6 bases). V lost 4 bases, J lost 6 bases, and 25 bases lay in between. In germline, CDR1 is LGHNA, CDR2 YNFKEQ. The CDR3 has 18 amino acids. CDR3 amino acids: CASSPGPGGRIEIQPQHF. CDR3 nucleotide sequence: TGTGCCAGCAGCCCTGGGCCCGGGGGGCGAATCGAAATTCAGCCCCAGCATTTT.

V gene TRBV9 combines with J gene TRBJ2-1; 10 nucleotides agree with TRBD1. The trim removed 0 bases at V and 7 bases at J, leaving 7 bases unmatched. The CDR3 length is 16 residues. Germline CDR1 and CDR2: SGDLS and YYNGEE. The CDR3 region is CASSVGVGQGENEQFF. In nucleotides, the CDR3 is TGTGCCAGCAGCGTAGGTGTAGGACAGGGGGAAAATGAGCAGTTCTTC.

The rearrangement links TRBV3-1 (or the pseudogene TRBV3-2) to TRBJ2-4; no clear D gene. This CDR3 has 13 residues. Germline loops: CDR1 LGHDT, CDR2 YNNKEL (reference sequence). V was pared by 1 base and J by 6 bases, with 7 bases between. CDR3: CASSQVSRNIQYF. The CDR3 DNA reads TGTGCCAGCAGCCAAGTGTCCAGAAACATTCAGTACTTC.

This chain connects TRBV4-3 to TRBJ1-6; TRBD1 matches at 9 bases. The CDR3 spans 15 residues. V shed 1 base, J shed 10 bases, and the junction held 5 bases outside the gene matches. Germline V gene sequence: CDR1 LGHNA, CDR2 YSLEER. In DNA form, the CDR3 reads TGCGCCAGCAGCCAAGTACAGACAGGGGGATCACCCCTCCACTTT. Residues: CASSQVQTGGSPLHF.

The chain uses TRBV7-8 and TRBJ2-1; D ambiguous. V gave up 2 bases and J gave up 4 bases, with 12 bases separating them. The CDR3 is 15 amino acids. Germline V lookup: CDR1 SGHVS, CDR2 FQNEAQ. CDR3 sequence: CASSLNSPRYNEQFF. The CDR3 DNA sequence: TGTGCCAGCAGCTTAAACTCCCCGAGGTACAATGAGCAGTTCTTC.

The count of this clone is one. The genes are TRBV6-2 or TRBV6-3 and TRBJ2-1; TRBD2 might be the D (6 bases). This CDR3 is built from 16 residues. Trimming removed 3 bases at V and 10 bases at J, with 22 bases between. CDR1 MNHEY and CDR2 SVGEGT come from the germline V gene. In nucleotides, the CDR3 is TGTGCCAGCAGTTATCGTCCCCGGGACTTCCCGTGGGAGCAGTTCTTC. Amino acid sequence: CASSYRPRDFPWEQFF.

The rearrangement uses TRBV7-8 and TRBJ2-7; 9 nucleotides agree with TRBD2. Trimming at V came to 8 bases and at J to 0 bases, leaving 14 bases not matched to a gene. CDR3 size: 17 residues. The germline V gene has CDR1 SGHVS and CDR2 FQNEAQ. In DNA, the CDR3 is TGTGCCAGCCGGGAGCGGGAGGAAGGGGCTTACTCCTACGAGCAGTACTTC. This translates into CASREREEGAYSYEQYF.

The V and J genes are TRBV5-4 and TRBJ2-2, with 15 nucleotides matching TRBD2. V was clipped by 4 bases and J by 5 bases; unmatched bases: 3. The CDR3 runs to 16 residues. The germline V gene encodes CDR1 SGHNT and CDR2 YYREEE (reference sequence). The CDR3 bases are TGTGCCAGCAGCCCGGGACTAGCGGGAGGTACCGGGGAGCTGTTTTTT. It translates to CASSPGLAGGTGELFF.

The gene calls are TRBV5-1 and TRBJ2-1; tentatively, D is TRBD1 (5 bases). V lost 0 bases, J lost 7 bases, and 17 bases lay in between. Germline CDR1 SGHRS, CDR2 YFSETQ. The CDR3 has 16 amino acids. The CDR3 is CASSLGPVGQGNEQFF. CDR3 DNA: TGCGCCAGCAGCTTGGGGCCGGTAGGACAAGGGAATGAGCAGTTCTTC.

V usage is TRBV7-3 and J usage is TRBJ2-3, with TRBD1 identical over 8 bases. Losses at the gene ends were 5 bases for V and 1 base for J; bases not matched to a gene: 5. The CDR3 consists of 15 residues. Germline CDR1 reads SGHTA; CDR2 reads FQGTGA. The CDR3 coding sequence is TGTGCCAGCAGCCCTACAGGGGGTGGCACAGATACGCAGTATTTT. Its translation is CASSPTGGGTDTQYF.

The rearrangement joins TRBV24-1 to TRBJ1-5; possibly TRBD1 for D (5 bases). The CDR3 is 12 amino acids. In germline, CDR1 is KGHDR, CDR2 SFDVKD. V shed 5 bases and J shed 5 bases, with 6 bases lying between them. The CDR3 loop is CATSVQDQPQHF. The CDR3 nucleotides read TGTGCCACCAGTGTACAGGATCAGCCCCAGCATTTT.

This clone occurred once. This CDR3 reads CASSPRRGPNEKLFF. The CDR3 DNA reads as TGTGCCAGCAGCCCTCGGCGGGGCCCTAATGAAAAACTGTTTTTT. The gene calls are TRBV4-2 and TRBJ1-4; D possibly corresponds to TRBD1 (5 bases). Germline V gives CDR1 LGHNA, CDR2 YNFKEQ. The CDR3 has 15 residues. Trimming removed 4 bases from V and 3 bases from J, with 12 bases in between.

The chain uses TRBV5-1 and TRBJ2-5, with D possibly matching TRBD2 (6 bases). This CDR3 spans 14 amino acids. The germline V gene has CDR1 SGHRS and CDR2 YFSETQ. The V and J ends lost 4 bases and 5 bases respectively, with 15 bases between them. CDR3 sequence (DNA): TGCGCCAGCAGCCTGGGGACTTTTGAGGAGACCCAGTACTTC. It translates to CASSLGTFEETQYF.

CDR3 bases: TGTGCCAGCAGTTTCGGGGGACTTGGCTACGAGCAGTACTTC. This gives the protein CASSFGGLGYEQYF. This chain connects TRBV28 to TRBJ2-7; D possibly corresponds to TRBD2 (6 bases). Trimming took off 3 bases at V and 3 bases at J, with 12 bases between the two ends. This CDR3 spans 14 amino acids. CDR1 MDHEN and CDR2 SYDVKM come from the germline V gene.

This clone was detected many times. The genes are TRBV7-2 and TRBJ2-3; the D gene is possibly TRBD1 (5 bases). The V end lost 0 bases, the J end lost 2 bases, and 12 bases lay between the germline ends. Germline V CDR1 and CDR2: SGHTA, FQGNSA. This CDR3 spans 16 amino acids. The chain's CDR3 is CASSLATATPTDTQYF. CDR3 DNA: TGTGCCAGCAGCTTAGCGACAGCAACACCCACAGATACGCAGTATTTT. Variable domain in full (rest from reference TRBV7-2 and TRBJ2-3): GAGVSQSPSNKVTEKGKDVELRCDPISGHTALYWYRQSLGQGLEFLIYFQGNSAPDKSGLPSDRFSAERTGGSVSTLTIQRTQQEDSAVYLCASSLATATPTDTQYFGPGTRLTVL.

The chain recombines TRBV11-3 with TRBJ2-7; the match to TRBD2 covers 13 bases. Trimming cost V 2 bases and J 8 bases; bases outside gene matches: 15. Germline V lookup: CDR1 SGHNT, CDR2 YENEEA. This CDR3 spans 18 amino acids. The CDR3, as DNA: TGTGCCAGCAGCTTAAGCCCCCCCGGGACTAGCGGGGCCACTAAGCAGTACTTC. Its translation is CASSLSPPGTSGATKQYF. The variable domain in full, completed from reference TRBV11-3 and TRBJ2-7, reads EAGVVQSPRYKIIEKKQPVAFWCNPISGHNTLYWYLQNLGQGPELLIRYENEEAVDDSQLPKDRFSAERLKGVDSTLKIQPAELGDSAVYLCASSLSPPGTSGATKQYFGPGTRLTVT.

The chain couples TRBV28 to TRBJ2-2; the match to TRBD2 covers 14 bases. CDR1 and CDR2 from the germline V gene are MDHEN and SYDVKM. Losses at the gene ends were 8 bases for V and 7 bases for J; bases not matched to a gene: 6. This CDR3 comprises 15 residues. CDR3 sequence (DNA): TGTGCCAGCGGTGGACTAGCGGGAGGTGGCGGGGAGCTGTTTTTT. Amino acid sequence: CASGGLAGGGGELFF.

The table lists this clone with a few counts. This chain joins TRBV11-2 and TRBJ2-7; 11 bases fit TRBD2. V gave up 6 bases and J gave up 6 bases; unmatched junction bases: 10. The V gene's germline CDR1 is SGHAT and CDR2 FQNNGV. The CDR3 contains 15 residues. Here the CDR3 DNA reads TGTGCCAGCAGGCACACTAGCGGGAGACTTCGCGAGCAGTACTTC. Protein: CASRHTSGRLREQYF.

The chain has TRBV29-1 and TRBJ2-7, with 9 positions matching TRBD1. J gave up 3 bases and V 7 bases, and 7 bases lay outside the gene matches. Per the germline V gene, CDR1 is SQVTM and CDR2 is ANQGSEA. This CDR3 is 13 amino acids long. This chain's CDR3 is CSARQGEDYEQYF. The CDR3 DNA reads TGCAGCGCCCGACAGGGGGAGGACTACGAGCAGTACTTC.

V and J are TRBV2 and TRBJ1-6; 9 bases align to TRBD1. In germline, CDR1 is SNHLY, CDR2 FYNNEI. The length of the CDR3 is 16 residues. Losses at the gene ends were 6 bases for V and 9 bases for J; bases not matched to a gene: 12. CDR3 loop: CASRVSGQGESSPLHF. DNA for the CDR3: TGTGCCAGCAGAGTCTCGGGACAGGGTGAATCTTCACCCCTCCACTTT.

The sample holds one count of this clone. The V and J genes are TRBV5-4 and TRBJ1-4; 9 bases line up with TRBD1. The germline V gene has CDR1 SGHNT and CDR2 YYREEE (reference sequence). The trim removed 4 bases at V and 8 bases at J, leaving 12 bases unmatched. This CDR3 is built from 16 residues. The CDR3 is CASSAKTGGASEKLFF. The CDR3 DNA follows: TGTGCCAGCAGCGCAAAAACAGGGGGCGCATCGGAAAAACTGTTTTTT.